The T cell receptor beta chain described here comes from a study of CD8+ T cells in alopecia areata. Study at large: Treated patients were given oral tofacitinib, which was dosed at 5 to 10 mg twice daily.

This clone was seen a handful of times. The antigen is not known. The sample has other DNA sequences that encode this CDR3 too. Peripheral blood samples and lesional scalp punch biopsies were obtained from alopecia areata patients. CDR1 GTSNPN and CDR2 SVGIG come from the germline V gene (reference sequence). V was trimmed by 4 bases and J by 2 bases, leaving 3 bases between them. The CDR3 sequence is 12 residues long. Once RNA had been extracted, it was reverse transcribed into cDNA to act as the sequencing template. Assay used: immunoSEQ multiplex PCR; TCRdb lists only in-frame clones, some missing. Seen here are about 180,000 clones, more than 60% observed once, and the top ten hold 1.7%. Study findings and constraints: With patients, TCR sharing proved less clear than in mice, a difference possibly related to HLA. For lesional scalp, especially alopecia totalis/universalis, clonality was higher than in normal scalp.

This TCR was sampled from a human donor with alopecia areata. The chain carries TRBV30 and TRBJ2-6; the D is unclear. Sequenced material: CD4+ T cells sorted from blood, taken at week 0. The CDR3 coding sequence is TGTGCCTGGAATCCTGGGGCCAACGTCCTGACTTTC. The encoded protein is CAWNPGANVLTF.